These T cell receptor beta chains were read from a single sample in a study of blood T cells in healthy people across ages. Each CDR3 protein gets one entry after TCRdb re-called the 5' RACE reads with MiXCR. The sample includes hundreds of thousands of distinct CDR3 sequences, around 21% of them seen just once. The sequenced sample consisted of blood. These receptors all come from a man between 65 and 85 years old in good health. CDR3s leave out the opening cysteine and the closing phenylalanine or tryptophan. Each record gives: V gene, J gene, CDR3 protein.

TRBV20-1	TRBJ1-1	SAATVGGAF
TRBV5-1	-	ASSSGGSSYEQY
TRBV6-1	TRBJ1-1	ASSEPGRGNTEAF
TRBV29-1	TRBJ2-5	SVGLGD
TRBV7-9	TRBJ2-2	ASRAGTGELF
TRBV20-1	TRBJ1-5	SAREDLGGSLSNQPQH
TRBV20-1	TRBJ2-4	SARLDRENIQY
TRBV20-1	TRBJ2-3	IIEGTDTQY
TRBV6-1	TRBJ2-2	ASSGSAGLAGATGELF
TRBV28	TRBJ1-4	ASSIGQGLTNEKLF
TRBV7-3	TRBJ2-3	ASSPLGGGSDSTDTQY
TRBV27	TRBJ1-6	ASSLGDRQYNSPLH
TRBV9	TRBJ1-3	ASSGTGALSGNTIY
TRBV9	TRBJ2-1	ASSVPGTGGGSSYNEQF
TRBV6-1	TRBJ2-1	ASSDHSRGDNEQF
TRBV6-1	TRBJ2-3	ASSQETSGRRN
TRBV30	TRBJ2-5	AWSVLAGPGETQY
TRBV6-5	TRBJ2-3	ASSYDGSSTDTQY
TRBV3-1	TRBJ1-1	ASSQGGGAEAF
TRBV28	TRBJ2-1	ASSLTGTQQF
TRBV4-2	TRBJ2-1	ASSQDLSSSYNEQF
TRBV5-6	TRBJ2-1	ASSSTGGAYNEQF
TRBV20-1	TRBJ2-3	SARAPGGSADTQY
TRBV7-2	TRBJ1-1	ASSLGRDRKTHAEAF
TRBV7-9	TRBJ1-1	AGSLGPRPKNTEAF
TRBV28	TRBJ2-7	ASSPGTSRGRDYEQY
TRBV20-1	TRBJ2-7	SARDRRGRYEQY
TRBV20-1	TRBJ2-5	SARDKSPVETQY
TRBV15	TRBJ2-4	ATSRDLRENQY
TRBV9	TRBJ2-2	ASSVGREGTGELF
TRBV18	TRBJ2-7	ASSPPGVRGYEQY
TRBV30	TRBJ2-7	AWSQTGPEQY
TRBV6-5	TRBJ2-2	ASSRTKNTGELF
TRBV3-1	TRBJ2-5	ASSHLDRAGETQY
TRBV10-3	TRBJ1-2	AISGTAIPYGYT
TRBV28	TRBJ2-4	ASSPQGLAKNIQY
TRBV27	TRBJ2-1	ASSFRLAGGRNEQF
TRBV5-1	TRBJ1-5	ASSLGQGINQPQH
TRBV7-2	TRBJ2-7	ASSLGPARDEQY
TRBV7-9	TRBJ2-2	ASSLDNSAGELF
TRBV2	TRBJ2-1	ASSVGGGYYNEQF
TRBV29-1	TRBJ2-3	SVEDRGGITDTQY
TRBV4-3	TRBJ2-6	ASSQEALSGANVLT
TRBV20-1	TRBJ2-7	SARDSKKGLGYEQY
TRBV5-1	TRBJ1-5	ASSLGGLNQPQH
TRBV9	TRBJ2-1	ASSVGIGNSYNEQF
TRBV20-1	TRBJ1-1	SARDLAGGLNTEAF
TRBV28	TRBJ2-7	ASRPPGDREQY